This T cell receptor (beta chain) was sequenced during a study of molecular identifiers for immune sequencing clone quantification. CDR3 size: 15 residues. Trimming removed 1 base at V and 4 bases at J, with 11 bases between. Looked up from germline, CDR1 is LGHDT and CDR2 is YNNKEL (reference sequence). The table lists this clonotype with a few counts. Sorting defined naive CD8 T cells as CD8+CD4-CCR7+CD45RA+. For bulk TCR libraries, previously described methods and listed TCR primers were used. TCRdb re-analysed the PCR reads in MiXCR, keeping a single row per CDR3 protein. Among 70,000 to 95,000 distinct CDR3 sequences, roughly 20% were seen once, and the ten largest hold roughly 0.89%.

This TCR was recovered from a human donor in good health. Some libraries in this study had Jurkat cell RNA spiked in. This chain connects TRBV3-1 to TRBJ1-5; D not certain. Sequenced sample: naive CD8+ T cells from blood, with Jurkat cell RNA spiked in. Subset indicated: FACS-sorted CD8+CD4-CCR7+CD45RA+ naive T cells. CDR3 sequence reads: CASSQGPTENQPQHF. The CDR3 coding sequence is TGTGCCAGCAGCCAAGGTCCGACCGAGAATCAGCCCCAGCATTTT.